The 14 T cell receptor beta chains below come from one sample, sequenced in a study of naive and memory T cell subsets. An oligonucleotide containing a UMI was ligated to the 3' end of TCR cDNA. Ligated cDNA underwent four rounds of PCR with nested alpha and beta constant region primers and SP2. TCRdb ran MiXCR on the 5' RACE reads and lists one entry per CDR3 protein. This repertoire shows 57,000 or so distinct CDR3 sequences, about 7.2% found once; its top ten account for 8% to 10%. These TCRs come from a male donor in good health.

This clonotype was observed a few times. Here the CDR3 DNA reads TGTGCCAGCAGCTCCGGGACTTCGTACGAGCAGTACTTC. It codes for CASSSGTSYEQYF. V gene TRBV7-9 combines with J gene TRBJ2-7; a weak D match, TRBD2 (6 bases). This CDR3 contains 13 residues. Germline lookup yields CDR1 SEHNR and CDR2 FQNEAQ (reference sequence). With 4 bases removed from V and 4 bases from J, the gap between germline ends came to 11 bases.

The chain recombines TRBV7-2 with TRBJ2-5, with 8 bases aligning to TRBD2. Germline loops: CDR1 SGHTA, CDR2 FQGNSA. The CDR3 runs to 16 residues. V was clipped by 3 bases and J by 1 base; unmatched bases: 7. The CDR3 spells CASSFKSGGLQETQYF. The DNA of the CDR3 is TGTGCCAGCAGCTTTAAGAGCGGGGGCCTCCAAGAGACCCAGTACTTC.

This clonotype was recorded many times. The V gene is TRBV5-1, the J gene TRBJ2-7; D is ambiguous. The V gene's germline CDR1 is SGHRS and CDR2 YFSETQ. The V end was cut by 3 bases, the J end by 3 bases, with 10 bases between. The CDR3 runs to 13 residues. In DNA form, the CDR3 reads TGCGCCAGCAGCTCCGAAACTCGCTACGAGCAGTACTTC. This encodes CASSSETRYEQYF. The full variable domain, completed using reference TRBV5-1 and TRBJ2-7, is KAGVTQTPRYLIKTRGQQVTLSCSPISGHRSVSWYQQTPGQGLQFLFEYFSETQRNKGNFPGRFSGRQFSNSRSEMNVSTLELGDSALYLCASSSETRYEQYFGPGTRLTVT.

This clonotype was observed a few times. The V and J genes are TRBV10-1 and TRBJ1-4; 9 bases map to TRBD1. CDR1 WNHNN and CDR2 SYGVQD come from the germline V gene (reference sequence). This CDR3 is 16 amino acids long. Unmatched junction bases numbered 6, after V lost 6 bases and J lost 1 base. In DNA form, the CDR3 reads TGCGCCAGCAGCGGGGGACAGGGAAGAACTAATGAAAAACTGTTTTTT. Translation: CASSGGQGRTNEKLFF.

The genes are TRBV19 and TRBJ1-5; maybe TRBD1 (6 bases). The germline CDR1 and CDR2 sequences are LNHDA and SQIVND (reference sequence). V was trimmed by 8 bases and J by 6 bases, leaving 20 bases between them. This CDR3 region has 15 residues. For the CDR3, the DNA is TGTGCCAGTCGAAATGGGGGGCTTGCGAGTCAGCCCCAGCATTTT. This encodes CASRNGGLASQPQHF.

The sample holds many counts of this clonotype. V is TRBV12-3 or TRBV12-4 and J is TRBJ1-2, with D tentatively TRBD1 (6 bases). V gave up 6 bases and J gave up 2 bases, with 10 bases separating them. The CDR3 consists of 13 residues. For the CDR3, the DNA is TGTGCCAGCAGCCTTGGACAGAACTATGGCTACACCTTC. Its protein is CASSLGQNYGYTF.

This clonotype was observed once. One base away lies a much larger clone, so this may be a sequencing read error. This chain joins TRBV14 and TRBJ2-7, with D perhaps TRBD2 (5 bases). In germline, CDR1 is SGHDN, CDR2 FVKESK. The V end was cut by 4 bases, the J end by 2 bases, with 18 bases between. The CDR3 extends over 16 amino acids. The CDR3 DNA sequence: TGTGCCAGCAGCCCAGAGGTCGGGAAGGGTGCCTACGAGCAGTACTTC. This sequence encodes CASSPEVGKGAYEQYF.

This clonotype came up many times. The CDR3 reads CSAREGRVDTQYF. The CDR3 coding sequence is TGCAGTGCGCGGGAGGGACGGGTAGATACGCAGTATTTT. The chain carries TRBV20-1 and TRBJ2-3, with TRBD2 identical over 9 bases. After removal of 6 bases from V and 5 bases from J, the junction contained 6 bases not matched to a gene. The CDR3 spans 13 residues. The germline CDR1 and CDR2 sequences are DFQATT and SNEGSKA (reference sequence).

Only a few counts were recorded for this clonotype. V is TRBV20-1 and J is TRBJ1-4; the D gene is possibly TRBD1 (5 bases). This CDR3 is built from 13 residues. Trimming took 5 bases from V and 8 from J, leaving 15 bases between them. CDR1 is DFQATT, CDR2 SNEGSKA, per germline (reference sequence). The CDR3 loop reads CSAHGGGVEKLFF. The CDR3 coding sequence is TGCAGTGCTCATGGGGGAGGTGTAGAAAAACTGTTTTTT.

The gene calls are TRBV29-1 and TRBJ2-7; possibly TRBD1 or TRBD2 for D (5 bases each). Germline CDR1 is SQVTM and CDR2 is ANQGSEA. Deletions cut 7 bases from V and 5 bases from J, with 18 bases between. The CDR3 loop spans 13 amino acids. CDR3 loop: CSGALGEWDEQYF. The CDR3 DNA reads as TGCAGCGGGGCCTTGGGGGAATGGGACGAGCAGTACTTC.

This clonotype was recorded many times. This sequence joins TRBV12-3 or TRBV12-4 and TRBJ2-7; D not resolved. With 1 base removed from V and 2 bases from J, the gap between germline ends came to 12 bases. There are 15 residues in the CDR3. CDR3 nucleotides: TGTGCCAGCAGTTTAGACAGCCTAGGGACCTACGAGCAGTACTTC. It specifies CASSLDSLGTYEQYF.

In this sample, this clonotype turned up many times. The chain joins TRBV6-1 to TRBJ2-3, with 7 bases fitting TRBD2. J was trimmed by 1 base and V by 6 bases; bases with no gene match: 7. Germline-derived CDR1 and CDR2 are MNHNS and SASEGT. The CDR3 has 15 amino acids. The CDR3 loop is CASRLAAGGTDTQYF. The CDR3, as DNA: TGTGCCAGCAGACTCGCGGCGGGGGGCACAGATACGCAGTATTTT.

There are many counts of this clonotype. The chain has TRBV20-1 and TRBJ1-5; no clear D. CDR3 size: 12 residues. V lost 6 bases and J 4 bases, leaving 10 bases between the germline ends. Germline V gene data show CDR1 as DFQATT and CDR2 as SNEGSKA (reference sequence). CDR3 coding DNA: TGCAGTGCCAGTTGGGAGAATCAGCCCCAGCATTTT. It specifies CSASWENQPQHF.

This clonotype was seen many times. The rearrangement joins TRBV11-2 to TRBJ2-7; TRBD2 matches at 10 bases. There are 16 residues in the CDR3. CDR1 and CDR2 from the germline V gene are SGHAT and FQNNGV. Unmatched junction bases numbered 8, after V lost 4 bases and J lost 2 bases. DNA for the CDR3: TGTGCCAGCAGCTCTATCAGCGGGAGGGATGCCTACGAGCAGTACTTC. Amino acid sequence: CASSSISGRDAYEQYF.